The clone carrying this TCR beta chain was counted many times. What it binds is unknown. The library was built from around 400 ng RNA with molecular barcoded adaptors for alpha/delta and beta/gamma chains. Each CDR3 protein is one row after TCRdb ran MiXCR on the reads. This sample has around 65,000 distinct CDR3 sequences, with around 19% found just once. Sampling of bone marrow took place during active disease in every patient. Unmatched junction bases numbered 9, after V lost 1 base and J lost 12 bases. The CDR3 spans 14 residues. Germline values: CDR1 LGHDT, CDR2 YNNKEL (reference sequence). The data belong to a study of read filtering for tumor transcriptome and immune sequencing. Overall study: Transcriptome libraries were built from DNase-treated RNA. IR-seq gave about 4.05 to 11 million TCR reads per sample; RNA-seq gave about 80 to 1,400. Study-wide findings and caveats: Correlation between methods rose after single-read clonotypes were removed.

The genes are TRBV3-1 and TRBJ2-1; 7 positions match TRBD2. The receptor was isolated from a donor aged 40 or over with multiple myeloma. The sequenced sample was a population of CD138-negative cells sorted from bone marrow. CDR3 coding DNA: TGTGCCAGCAGCCAAGTTCGGACTAGTTTTGGGCAGTTCTTC. Its translation is CASSQVRTSFGQFF.